The clone carrying this TCR beta chain was seen repeatedly, ten times or more. The antigen remains unidentified. TCR beta cDNA came from approximately 490 ng total RNA, primed with a constant-region primer. Library construction for TCR beta comprised three nested multiplex PCR rounds performed with slightly modified ARM-PCR. Forward primers for TRBV1-TRBV30 and a C-beta reverse primer served the first two PCR rounds, at around 9 cycles each. TCRdb ran MiXCR on the multiplex PCR reads and lists one entry per CDR3 protein. The table includes around 100,000 distinct CDR3 sequences, approximately 68% detected once. The data were obtained in a study of tumor-infiltrating lymphocytes in primary liver carcinoma. Study-wide points: Among top clones, only about 7-25% appeared in all five tumor regions.

CDR1 and CDR2 from the germline V gene are WSHSY and SAAADI. The CDR3 has 15 residues. V was clipped by 6 bases and J by 2 bases; unmatched bases: 7. Unsorted bulk tissue of about 17-32 mg yielded co-extracted RNA and DNA. At sampling, these chronic HBV carriers had received no treatment. Researchers took samples from five separate regions of each tumor. There were over 90% viable tumor cells in every single sample of tumor. Sequenced material: liver tumor tissue from sampling region 5. Subset described: tumor region T5, tumor centre. This clonotype was obtained from an older woman with primary liver carcinoma and hepatitis B virus infection. The V gene is TRBV10-2, the J gene TRBJ2-7; 10 bases fit TRBD2. The CDR3, as DNA: TGCGCCAGCAGCCTACTAGCGGGGTCCACCTACGAGCAGTACTTC. Protein product: CASSLLAGSTYEQYF.